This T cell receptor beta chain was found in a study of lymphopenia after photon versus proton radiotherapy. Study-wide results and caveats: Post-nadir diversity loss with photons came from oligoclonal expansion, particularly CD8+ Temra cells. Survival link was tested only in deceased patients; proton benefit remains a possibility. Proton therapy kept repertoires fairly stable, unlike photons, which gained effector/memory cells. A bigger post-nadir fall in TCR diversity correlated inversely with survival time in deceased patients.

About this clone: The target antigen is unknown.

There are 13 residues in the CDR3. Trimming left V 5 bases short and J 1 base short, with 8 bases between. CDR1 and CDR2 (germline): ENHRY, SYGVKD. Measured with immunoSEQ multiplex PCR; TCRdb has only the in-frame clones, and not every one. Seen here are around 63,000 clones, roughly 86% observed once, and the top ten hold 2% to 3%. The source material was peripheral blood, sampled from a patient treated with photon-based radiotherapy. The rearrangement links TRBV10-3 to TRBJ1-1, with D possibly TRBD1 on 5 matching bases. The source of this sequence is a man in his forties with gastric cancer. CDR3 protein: CAISPTGNTEAFF. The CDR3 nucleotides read TGTGCCATCAGTCCCACAGGGAACACTGAAGCTTTCTTT.